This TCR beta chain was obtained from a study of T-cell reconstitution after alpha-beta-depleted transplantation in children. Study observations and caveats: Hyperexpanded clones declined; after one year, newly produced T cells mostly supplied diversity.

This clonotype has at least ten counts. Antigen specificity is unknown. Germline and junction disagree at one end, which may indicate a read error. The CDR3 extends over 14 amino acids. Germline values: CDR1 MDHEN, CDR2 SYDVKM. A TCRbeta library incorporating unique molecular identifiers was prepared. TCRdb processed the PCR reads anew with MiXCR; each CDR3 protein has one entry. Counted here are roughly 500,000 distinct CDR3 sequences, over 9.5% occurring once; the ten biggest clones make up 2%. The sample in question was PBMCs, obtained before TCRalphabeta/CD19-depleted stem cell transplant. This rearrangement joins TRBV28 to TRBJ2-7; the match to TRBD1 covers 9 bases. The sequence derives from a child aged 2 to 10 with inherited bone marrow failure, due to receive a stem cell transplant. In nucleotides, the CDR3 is TGTGCCTGCAGTTTAACAGGGGGCGAGTACGAGCAGTACTTC. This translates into CACSLTGGEYEQYF.